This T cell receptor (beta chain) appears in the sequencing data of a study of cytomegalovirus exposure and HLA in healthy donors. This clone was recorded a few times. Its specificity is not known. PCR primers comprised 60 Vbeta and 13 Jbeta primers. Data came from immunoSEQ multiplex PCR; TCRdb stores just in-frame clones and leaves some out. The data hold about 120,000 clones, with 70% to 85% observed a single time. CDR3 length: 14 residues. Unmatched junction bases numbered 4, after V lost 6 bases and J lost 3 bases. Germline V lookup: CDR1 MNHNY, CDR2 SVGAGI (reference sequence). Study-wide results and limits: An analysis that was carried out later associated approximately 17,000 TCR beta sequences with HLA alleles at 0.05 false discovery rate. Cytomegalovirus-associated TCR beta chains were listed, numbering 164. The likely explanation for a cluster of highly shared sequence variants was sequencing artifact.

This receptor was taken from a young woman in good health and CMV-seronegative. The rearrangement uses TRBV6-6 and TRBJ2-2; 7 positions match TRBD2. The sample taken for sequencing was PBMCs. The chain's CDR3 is CASRPSGYTGELFF. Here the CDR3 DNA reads TGTGCCAGCAGGCCTAGCGGTTACACCGGGGAGCTGTTTTTT.